Listed below are T cell receptor beta chains from one sample, sequenced in a study of blood T cell repertoires in COVID-19. Data came from immunoSEQ multiplex PCR; TCRdb stores just in-frame clones and leaves some out. There are around 240,000 clones in the sample; 84% occur only once, and under 1.5% lies in the top ten. Sequences were obtained from peripheral blood. Source of these receptors: a woman aged 40 to 50 who had recovered from COVID-19. Each CDR3 is given with its conserved first and last residue. D genes are given only for firm matches. Not all rows give a size; the values are once, few, many and, for expanded clones, a class.

j_call,clone_size,d_call,v_call,cdr3_nt,cdr3_aa
TRBJ2-7,.,TRBD1,TRBV13,TGTGCCAGTTCGGGACAGAAGTCCTACGAGCAGTACTTC,CASSGQKSYEQYF
TRBJ1-1,.,TRBD1,TRBV19,TGTGCCAGTACCTCTTCCCCAGGGGGCCAGAACACTGAAGCTTTCTTT,CASTSSPGGQNTEAFF
TRBJ2-1,.,.,TRBV18,TGTGCCAGCTCAGATCAGACTCACAATGAGCAGTTCTTC,CASSDQTHNEQFF
TRBJ2-3,.,TRBD1,TRBV14,TGTGCCAGCAGCAAGACAGGGGGCGCGGGCACAGATACGCAGTATTTT,CASSKTGGAGTDTQYF
TRBJ1-4,few,.,TRBV27,TGTGCCAGCAGTTTGGGGGGAGGGGCGCTGGAAAAACTGTTTTTT,CASSLGGGALEKLFF
TRBJ2-5,.,TRBD1,TRBV9,TGTGCCAGCAGCCAGGGACAGACCTCCCAAGAGACCCAGTACTTC,CASSQGQTSQETQYF
TRBJ1-6,.,TRBD1,TRBV20-1,TGCAGTGCTACTGACAGGGCTACCTATAATTCACCCCTCCACTTT,CSATDRATYNSPLHF
TRBJ1-3,.,.,TRBV11-3,TGTGCCAGCAGCTTCAGGGGAGTTGGAAACACCATATATTTT,CASSFRGVGNTIYF
TRBJ1-2,.,.,TRBV7-2,TGTGCCAGCAGCTTAGTCGCGTCGGCGCGGAATGGCTACACCTTC,CASSLVASARNGYTF
TRBJ1-3,.,TRBD1,TRBV28,TGTGCCAGCAGTTTGTTCGGACAGGAGGTAAACACCATATATTTT,CASSLFGQEVNTIYF
TRBJ2-2,.,TRBD2,TRBV29-1,TGCAGCGTCGACCGGGGGGACACCGGGGAGCTGTTTTTT,CSVDRGDTGELFF
TRBJ1-2,once,.,TRBV9,TGTGCCAGCAGCGTAGGAACCGGACTTTGGGGCTACACCTTC,CASSVGTGLWGYTF
TRBJ1-6,.,TRBD1,TRBV10-3,TGTGCCATCAAGGGACAGGGGAATTCACCCCTCCACTTT,CAIKGQGNSPLHF
TRBJ1-5,.,TRBD1,TRBV7-2,TGTGCCAGCAGCTCTCCCGCAGGACAGGGGGTAGGGCAGCCCCAGCATTTT,CASSSPAGQGVGQPQHF
TRBJ1-4,.,.,TRBV18,TGTGCCAGCTCACCTATGTCGTTTGGCAGGGAAAATGAAAAACTGTTTTTT,CASSPMSFGRENEKLFF
TRBJ2-3,.,TRBD1,TRBV2,TGTGCCAGCAGCTTGGACAGGGGTGATACGCAGTATTTT,CASSLDRGDTQYF
TRBJ2-1,.,TRBD2,TRBV24-1,TGTGCCACCAGTGAGGGACTAGCGGGGGGGCCGGGTGAGCAGTTCTTC,CATSEGLAGGPGEQFF
TRBJ2-4,.,.,TRBV24-1,TGTGCCACCAGTATCCAGGGAACAGCCAAAAACATTCAGTACTTC,CATSIQGTAKNIQYF
TRBJ2-5,.,TRBD1,TRBV5-6,TGTGCCAGCAGCTTGGAACAGGGGGAGACCCAGTACTTC,CASSLEQGETQYF
TRBJ1-3,.,.,TRBV19,TGTGCCAGTACCCCCGGAGGGGCCGGAAACACCATATATTTT,CASTPGGAGNTIYF
TRBJ2-3,.,.,TRBV30,TGTGCCTGGAGTCGGGGGACAGATACGCAGTATTTT,CAWSRGTDTQYF
TRBJ2-2,.,TRBD2,TRBV3-1/TRBV3-2,TGTGCCAGCAGCCAAGGACGCCCGCGGGGGGGCACCGGGGAGCTGTTTTTT,CASSQGRPRGGTGELFF
TRBJ2-7,.,.,TRBV19,TGTGCCAGTAGCCCACGGGACAATTATTTCTCCTACGAGCAGTACTTC,CASSPRDNYFSYEQYF
TRBJ2-2,.,.,TRBV24-1,TGTGCCACCAGTGATTGGGACAAAGGGGAGCTGTTTTTT,CATSDWDKGELFF
TRBJ1-6,.,TRBD1,TRBV25-1,TGTGCCAGCAGTGGAGACAGGGGGCACGGAGATTCACCCCTCCACTTT,CASSGDRGHGDSPLHF
TRBJ1-1,.,.,TRBV7-9,TGTGCCAGCAGCTTAGTCGGGAGAGGTGAAGCTTTCTTT,CASSLVGRGEAFF
TRBJ2-1,.,TRBD1,TRBV19,TGTGCCAGTAGTTTTCTAGTCTATCTGGGACAGTATAACAATGAGCAGTTCTTC,CASSFLVYLGQYNNEQFF
TRBJ2-7,.,TRBD1,TRBV7-8,TGTGCCAGCAGCTATACAGGGGGCTCTTGGTCCTACGAGCAGTACTTC,CASSYTGGSWSYEQYF
TRBJ2-7,.,.,TRBV15,TGTGCCACCAGTAGGGACACTTACTACGAGCAGTACTTC,CATSRDTYYEQYF
TRBJ1-5,.,.,TRBV18,TGTGCCAGCTCACCCAACAGGACGCCCAATCAGCCCCAGCATTTT,CASSPNRTPNQPQHF
TRBJ1-4,.,.,TRBV7-2,TGTGCCAGCAGCTTACCACAGGGTCTTAATGAAAAACTGTTTTTT,CASSLPQGLNEKLFF
TRBJ1-2,.,.,TRBV11-3,TGTGCCAGCAGCTTAGTCGCGGGGACGGCATCCACGCTTATATTC,CASSLVAGTASTLIF
TRBJ1-1,.,.,TRBV29-1,TGCAGCGTCGGGGGAGGCGTGAACACTGAAGCTTTCTTT,CSVGGGVNTEAFF
TRBJ1-2,.,TRBD1,TRBV27,TGTGCCAGCAGTTTATTGGCAGGGGGCGCGGACTATGGCTACACCTTC,CASSLLAGGADYGYTF
TRBJ1-4,few,.,TRBV18,TGTGCCAGCTCACCGAATCATAACGGGGTGGATGAAAAACTGTTTTTT,CASSPNHNGVDEKLFF
TRBJ2-2,.,.,TRBV4-3,TGCGCCAGCAGCCAAGATTGGGCGTCGCAGGGGTGGAACACCGGGGAGCTGTTTTTT,CASSQDWASQGWNTGELFF